This T cell receptor beta chain was recorded in a study of cytomegalovirus exposure and HLA in healthy donors. On the study more broadly: Caucasian-associated ancestry cluster membership applied to over 80% of around 400 genotyped donors.

Both 60 Vbeta primers and 13 Jbeta primers went into the PCR. Original analysis: In a later analysis, of about 80 million unique beta chains, 9 million to 11 million appeared in at least two donors. Generated by immunoSEQ multiplex PCR, the TCRdb table keeps only in-frame clones and is missing some. From that table come the V and J calls and clone size; the DNA was used to work out D and trimming. The profile shows 130,000 to 150,000 clones, roughly three quarters of them singletons. CDR3 length equals 14 residues. Germline V CDR1 and CDR2: LNHDA, SQIVND (reference sequence). The V gene lost 4 bases and the J gene lost 7 bases, with 13 bases spanning the gap. Points from the study as a whole: TRBV6-2, TRBV6-3 and other indistinguishable V segments were excluded.

This clone showed up just once. Its antigen remains unknown. The sequenced sample was PBMCs. This TCR was sampled from a woman aged 45-65 years in good health and CMV-seronegative. The V gene is TRBV19, the J gene TRBJ2-2, with D possibly matching TRBD1 (6 bases). The DNA for the CDR3 is TGTGCCAGTAGTAGTGGGGGCCGGAGCGGGGAGCTGTTTTTT. Protein: CASSSGGRSGELFF.